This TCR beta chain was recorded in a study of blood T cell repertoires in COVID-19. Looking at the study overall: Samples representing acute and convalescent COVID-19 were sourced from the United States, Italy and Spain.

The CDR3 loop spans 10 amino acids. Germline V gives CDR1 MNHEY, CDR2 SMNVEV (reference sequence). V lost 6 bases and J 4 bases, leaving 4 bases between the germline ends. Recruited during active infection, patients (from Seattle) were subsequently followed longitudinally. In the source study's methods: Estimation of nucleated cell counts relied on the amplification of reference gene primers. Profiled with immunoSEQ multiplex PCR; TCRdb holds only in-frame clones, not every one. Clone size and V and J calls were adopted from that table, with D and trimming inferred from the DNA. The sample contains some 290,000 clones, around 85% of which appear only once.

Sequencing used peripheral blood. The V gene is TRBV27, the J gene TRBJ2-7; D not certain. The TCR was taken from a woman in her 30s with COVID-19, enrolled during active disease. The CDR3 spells CASRYYEQYF. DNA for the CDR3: TGTGCCAGCAGATATTACGAGCAGTACTTC.